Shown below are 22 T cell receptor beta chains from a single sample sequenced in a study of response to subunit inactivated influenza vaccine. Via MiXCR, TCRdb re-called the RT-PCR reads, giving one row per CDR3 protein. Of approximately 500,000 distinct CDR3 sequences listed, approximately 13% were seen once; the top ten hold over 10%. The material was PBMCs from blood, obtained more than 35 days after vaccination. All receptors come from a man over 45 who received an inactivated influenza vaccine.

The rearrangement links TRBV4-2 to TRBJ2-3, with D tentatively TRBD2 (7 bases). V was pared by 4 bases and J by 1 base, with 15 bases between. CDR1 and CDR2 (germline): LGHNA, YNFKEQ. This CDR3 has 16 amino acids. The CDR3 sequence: CASSRPVGGGTDTQYF. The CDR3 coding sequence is TGTGCCAGCAGCCGGCCCGTAGGGGGGGGCACAGATACGCAGTATTTT.

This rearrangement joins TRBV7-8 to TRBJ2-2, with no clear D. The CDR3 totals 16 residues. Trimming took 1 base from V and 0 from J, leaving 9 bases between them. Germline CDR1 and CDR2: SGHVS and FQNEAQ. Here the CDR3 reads CASSLGSNPNTGELFF. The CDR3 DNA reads TGTGCCAGCAGCTTAGGAAGCAACCCGAACACCGGGGAGCTGTTTTTT.

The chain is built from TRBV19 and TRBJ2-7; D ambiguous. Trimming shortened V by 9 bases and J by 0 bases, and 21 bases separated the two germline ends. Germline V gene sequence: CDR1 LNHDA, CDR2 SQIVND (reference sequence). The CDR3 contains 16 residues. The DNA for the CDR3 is TGTGCCAGCAGCCGGACCTTTAAGGCAAGCTCCTACGAGCAGTACTTC. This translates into CASSRTFKASSYEQYF.

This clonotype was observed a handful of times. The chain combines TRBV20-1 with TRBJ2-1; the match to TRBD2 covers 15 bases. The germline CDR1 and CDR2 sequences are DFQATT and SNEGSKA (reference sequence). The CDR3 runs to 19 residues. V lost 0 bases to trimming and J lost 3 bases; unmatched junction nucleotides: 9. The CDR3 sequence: CSARDQGLAGGGVYNEQFF. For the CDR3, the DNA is TGCAGTGCTAGAGATCAGGGACTAGCGGGAGGAGGAGTCTACAATGAGCAGTTCTTC.

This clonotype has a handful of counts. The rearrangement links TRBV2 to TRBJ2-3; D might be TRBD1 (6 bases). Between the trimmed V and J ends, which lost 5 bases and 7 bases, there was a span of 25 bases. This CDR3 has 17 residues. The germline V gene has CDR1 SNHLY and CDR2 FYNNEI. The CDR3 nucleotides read TGTGCCAGCAGTAGATCTTTTCGGGACACGGCAGTTTATACGCAGTATTTT. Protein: CASSRSFRDTAVYTQYF.

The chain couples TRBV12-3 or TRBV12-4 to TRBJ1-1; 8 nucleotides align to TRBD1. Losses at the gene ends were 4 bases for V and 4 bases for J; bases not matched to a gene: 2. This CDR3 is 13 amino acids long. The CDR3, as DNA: TGTGCCAGCAGTTCGGACAGGGCCACTGAAGCTTTCTTT. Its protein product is CASSSDRATEAFF.

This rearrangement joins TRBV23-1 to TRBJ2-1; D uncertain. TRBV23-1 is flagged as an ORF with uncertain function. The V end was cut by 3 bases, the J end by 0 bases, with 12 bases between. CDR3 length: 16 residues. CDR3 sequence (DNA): TGCGCCAGCAGTCAGTATACAGAACTCTCCTACAATGAGCAGTTCTTC. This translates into CASSQYTELSYNEQFF.

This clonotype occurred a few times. CDR3 protein: CASSLSGLSTGELFF. CDR3 nucleotides: TGTGCCAGCAGCTTATCAGGCCTAAGTACCGGGGAGCTGTTTTTT. J is TRBJ2-2 and V is TRBV11-2, with D unresolved. The ends were cut back, 2 bases at V and 5 bases at J, with 12 bases in the middle. The CDR3 runs to 15 residues. CDR1 and CDR2 from the germline V gene are SGHAT and FQNNGV.

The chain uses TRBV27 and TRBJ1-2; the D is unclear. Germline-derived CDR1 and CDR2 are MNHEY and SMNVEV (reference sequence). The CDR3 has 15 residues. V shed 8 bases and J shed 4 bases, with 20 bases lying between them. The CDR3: CASRPMGGGGYGYTF. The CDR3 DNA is TGTGCCAGCCGCCCGATGGGAGGTGGTGGCTATGGCTACACCTTC.

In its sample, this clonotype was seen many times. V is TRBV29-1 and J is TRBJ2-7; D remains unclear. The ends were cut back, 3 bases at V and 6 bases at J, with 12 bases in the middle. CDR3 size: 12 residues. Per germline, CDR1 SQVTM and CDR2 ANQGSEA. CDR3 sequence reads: CSVERTPGEQYF. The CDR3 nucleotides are TGCAGCGTTGAGAGAACACCGGGCGAGCAGTACTTC.

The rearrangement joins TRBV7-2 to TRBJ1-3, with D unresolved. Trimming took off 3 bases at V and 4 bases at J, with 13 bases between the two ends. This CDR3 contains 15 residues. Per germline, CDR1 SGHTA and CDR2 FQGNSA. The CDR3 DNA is TGTGCCAGCAGCTTTCTAGATCTGGGGGGAAACACCATATATTTT. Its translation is CASSFLDLGGNTIYF.

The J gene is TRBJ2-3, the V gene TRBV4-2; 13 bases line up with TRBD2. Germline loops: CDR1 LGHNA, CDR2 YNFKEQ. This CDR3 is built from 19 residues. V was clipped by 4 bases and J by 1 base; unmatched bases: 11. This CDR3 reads CASSPRTSGGLLGTDTQYF. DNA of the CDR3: TGTGCCAGCAGCCCAAGGACTAGCGGGGGCCTTCTCGGCACAGATACGCAGTATTTT.

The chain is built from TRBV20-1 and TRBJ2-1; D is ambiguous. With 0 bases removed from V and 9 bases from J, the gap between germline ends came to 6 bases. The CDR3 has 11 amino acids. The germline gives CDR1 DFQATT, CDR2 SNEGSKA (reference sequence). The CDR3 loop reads CSAREVIEQFF. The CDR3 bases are TGCAGTGCTAGAGAAGTCATTGAGCAGTTCTTC.

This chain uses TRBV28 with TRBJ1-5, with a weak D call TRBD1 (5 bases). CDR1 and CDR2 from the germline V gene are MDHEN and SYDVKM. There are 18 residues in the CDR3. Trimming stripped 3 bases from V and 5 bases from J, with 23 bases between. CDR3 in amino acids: CASSLSFTGPSKYQPQHF. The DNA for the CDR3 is TGTGCCAGCAGTTTGAGTTTCACAGGCCCAAGCAAATATCAGCCCCAGCATTTT.

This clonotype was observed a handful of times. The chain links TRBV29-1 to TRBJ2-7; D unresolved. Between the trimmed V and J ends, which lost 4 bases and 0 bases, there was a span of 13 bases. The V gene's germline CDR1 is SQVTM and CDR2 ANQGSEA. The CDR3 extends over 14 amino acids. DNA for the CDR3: TGCAGCGTTGTAGACACCACCCTCTCCTACGAGCAGTACTTC. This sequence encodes CSVVDTTLSYEQYF.

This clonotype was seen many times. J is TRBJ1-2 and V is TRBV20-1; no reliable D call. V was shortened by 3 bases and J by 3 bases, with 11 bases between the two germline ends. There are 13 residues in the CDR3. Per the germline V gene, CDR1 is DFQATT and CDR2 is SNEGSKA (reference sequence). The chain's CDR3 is CSASAQADYGYTF. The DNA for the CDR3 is TGCAGTGCTAGTGCCCAGGCGGACTATGGCTACACCTTC.

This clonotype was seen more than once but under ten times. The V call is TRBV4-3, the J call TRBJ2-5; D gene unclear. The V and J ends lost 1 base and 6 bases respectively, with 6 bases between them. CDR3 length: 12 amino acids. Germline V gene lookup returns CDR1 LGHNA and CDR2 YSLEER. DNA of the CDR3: TGCGCCAGCAGCCAAGTAGGAAAGACCCAGTACTTC. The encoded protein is CASSQVGKTQYF.

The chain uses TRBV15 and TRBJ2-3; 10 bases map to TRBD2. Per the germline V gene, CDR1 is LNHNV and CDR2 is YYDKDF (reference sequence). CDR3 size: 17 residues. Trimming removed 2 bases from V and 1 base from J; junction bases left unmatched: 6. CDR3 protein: CATSRYSSGRGTDTQYF. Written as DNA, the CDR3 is TGTGCCACCAGCAGATACTCTAGCGGGAGAGGCACAGATACGCAGTATTTT.

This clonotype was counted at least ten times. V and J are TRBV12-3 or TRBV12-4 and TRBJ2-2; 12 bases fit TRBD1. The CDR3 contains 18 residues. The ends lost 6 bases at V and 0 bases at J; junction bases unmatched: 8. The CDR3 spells CASRRSGTGGPNTGELFF. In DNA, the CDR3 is TGTGCCAGCAGACGGTCCGGGACAGGGGGCCCGAACACCGGGGAGCTGTTTTTT.

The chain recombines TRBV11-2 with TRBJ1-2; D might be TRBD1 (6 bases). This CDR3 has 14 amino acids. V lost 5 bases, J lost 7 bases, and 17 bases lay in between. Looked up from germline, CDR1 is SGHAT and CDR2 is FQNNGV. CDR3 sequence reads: CASSPFLRQVGYTF. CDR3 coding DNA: TGTGCCAGCAGCCCGTTTCTTCGACAGGTTGGCTACACCTTC.

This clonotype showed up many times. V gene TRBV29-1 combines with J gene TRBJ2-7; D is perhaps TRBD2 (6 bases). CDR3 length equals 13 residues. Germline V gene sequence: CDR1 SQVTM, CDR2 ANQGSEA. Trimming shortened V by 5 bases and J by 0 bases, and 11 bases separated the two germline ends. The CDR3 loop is CSVWGESSYEQYF. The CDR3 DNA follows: TGCAGCGTTTGGGGGGAGAGCTCCTACGAGCAGTACTTC.

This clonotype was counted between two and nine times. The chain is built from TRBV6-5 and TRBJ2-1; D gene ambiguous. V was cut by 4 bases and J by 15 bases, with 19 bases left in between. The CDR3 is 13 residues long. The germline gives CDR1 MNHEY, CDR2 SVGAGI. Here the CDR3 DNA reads TGTGCCAGCAGTTCACCGGACGGGTTGGTTTCGTTCTTC. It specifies CASSSPDGLVSFF.